This T cell receptor (beta chain) derives from a study of T cells after yellow fever vaccination. The overall study: With SMART-Seq v4 Ultra Low Input, the fractions containing low cell numbers were prepared. Overall study findings and caveats: Post-booster samples contained most primary-vaccination clones (approximately 96% CD4, around 89% CD8). Among all clonotypes, a small share was observed in both CD4 and CD8 compartments. A weaker but faster secondary response was observed, peaking on day 5 versus 15.

The CDR3 is made up of 15 amino acids. V shed 6 bases, J shed 1 base, and the junction held 8 bases outside the gene matches. Looked up from germline, CDR1 is SGHNT and CDR2 is YYREEE (reference sequence). A single record per CDR3 protein comes from TCRdb applying MiXCR to the 5' RACE reads. The sample shows about 300,000 distinct CDR3 sequences, 6.8% of them seen only once. This clonotype was counted only a few times. Its antigen remains unidentified. This clonotype was obtained from a man aged 18 to 35 who received the YFV17D yellow fever vaccine. The rearrangement joins TRBV5-4 to TRBJ1-1; 8 nucleotides align to TRBD1. Sequencing used PBMCs, obtained more than 35 days after the first yellow fever vaccination. The CDR3 protein is CASTARDRQNTEAFF. The CDR3 DNA reads TGTGCCAGCACCGCTCGGGACAGGCAGAACACTGAAGCTTTCTTT. Full variable domain (remainder filled in from reference TRBV5-4 and TRBJ1-1): ETGVTQSPTHLIKTRGQQVTLRCSSQSGHNTVSWYQQALGQGPQFIFQYYREEENGRGNFPPRFSGLQFPNYSSELNVNALELDDSALYLCASTARDRQNTEAFFGQGTRLTVV.